This T cell receptor beta chain emerged from a study of CD8 T cells in ankylosing spondylitis. Whole-study results and caveats: Among TCR beta sequences, a motif of eight highly homologous variants appeared characteristic of ankylosing spondylitis blood.

One entry per CDR3 protein, called by TCRdb with MiXCR from the 5' RACE reads. Among hundreds of thousands of distinct CDR3 sequences listed, roughly 13% were seen once. A remark on this clonotype: Its specificity is unknown.

The germline V gene encodes CDR1 SGHRS and CDR2 YFSETQ. The CDR3 covers 16 residues. Trimming pared 4 bases from V and 0 bases from J, leaving 11 bases between. The origin of this receptor is a male donor with ankylosing spondylitis. Sample: blood, either unsorted or a sorted T cell fraction (not recorded which). This chain links TRBV5-1 with TRBJ2-6, with D perhaps matching TRBD1 (5 bases). CDR3 in amino acids: CASSPIRVSGANVLTF. The DNA of the CDR3 is TGCGCCAGCAGCCCGATCAGGGTCTCTGGGGCCAACGTCCTGACTTTC.